One sample yielded the 2 T cell receptor beta chains listed below, sequenced in a study of OX40 agonist ivuxolimab in advanced cancers. Only in-frame clones appear in the TCRdb table, and some are missing; sequencing was by immunoSEQ multiplex PCR. Among 100,000 or so clones listed, 70% to 85% were seen once. The sequencing used CD4+ or CD8+ T cells sorted from blood, collected in a trial of the OX40 agonist ivuxolimab. The receptors were sampled from an adult with an advanced solid tumor such as melanoma, head and neck, liver or kidney cancer.

The chain is built from TRBV4-1 and TRBJ2-3, with D perhaps matching TRBD2 (6 bases). CDR1 MGHRA and CDR2 YSYEKL come from the germline V gene. Trimming cost V 1 base and J 2 bases, with 13 bases left between them. This CDR3 contains 16 residues. The CDR3 nucleotides read TGCGCCAGCAGCCAAGTTGGTAGCGGATACACAGATACGCAGTATTTT. It codes for CASSQVGSGYTDTQYF.

V and J are TRBV2 and TRBJ2-2; 7 bases agree with TRBD2. CDR1 SNHLY and CDR2 FYNNEI come from the germline V gene. Trimming removed 8 bases from V and 4 bases from J; junction bases left unmatched: 7. The CDR3 covers 14 residues. The CDR3 nucleotides read TGTGCCAGCCGCGCGCGGGAGAGCACCGGGGAGCTGTTTTTT. Translation gives CASRARESTGELFF.